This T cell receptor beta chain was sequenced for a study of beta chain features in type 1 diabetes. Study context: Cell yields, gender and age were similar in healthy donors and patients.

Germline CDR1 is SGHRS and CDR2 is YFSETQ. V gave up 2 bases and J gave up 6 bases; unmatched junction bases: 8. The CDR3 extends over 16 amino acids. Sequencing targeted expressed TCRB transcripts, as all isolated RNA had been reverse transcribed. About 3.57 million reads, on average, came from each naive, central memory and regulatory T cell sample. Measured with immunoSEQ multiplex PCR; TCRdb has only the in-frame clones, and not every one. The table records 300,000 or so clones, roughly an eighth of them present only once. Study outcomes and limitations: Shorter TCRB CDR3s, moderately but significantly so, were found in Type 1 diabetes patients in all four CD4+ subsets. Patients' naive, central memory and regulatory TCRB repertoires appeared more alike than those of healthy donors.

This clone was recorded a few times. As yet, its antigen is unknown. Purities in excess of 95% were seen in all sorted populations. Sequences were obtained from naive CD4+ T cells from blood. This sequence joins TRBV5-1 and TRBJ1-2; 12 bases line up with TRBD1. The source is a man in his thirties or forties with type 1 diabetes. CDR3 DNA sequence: TGCGCCAGCAGCTTTGGGACAGGGGGCATGGTTAATGGCTACACCTTC. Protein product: CASSFGTGGMVNGYTF. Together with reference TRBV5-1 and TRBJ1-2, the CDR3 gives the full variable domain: KAGVTQTPRYLIKTRGQQVTLSCSPISGHRSVSWYQQTPGQGLQFLFEYFSETQRNKGNFPGRFSGRQFSNSRSEMNVSTLELGDSALYLCASSFGTGGMVNGYTFGSGTRLTVV.